Below, one T cell receptor (beta chain) is given with its context. The data originate from a study of OX40 agonist ivuxolimab in advanced cancers. Study background: Every 2 weeks, patients got intravenous ivuxolimab at one of six dose levels (0.01-10 mg/kg). With a range of about 20 to 79, age averaged about 58 years, and 75% to 90% were male.

The repertoire was sequenced with immunoSEQ multiplex PCR; TCRdb's copy has only in-frame clones and lacks some. The sample lists tens of thousands of clones, 85% to 90% occurring once. Autoimmune disease history or systemic immunosuppression disqualified patients. The receptor comes from an adult with an advanced solid tumor such as melanoma, head and neck, liver or kidney cancer. This specimen consisted of CD4+ or CD8+ T cells sorted from blood, obtained in a trial of the OX40 agonist ivuxolimab.

The CDR3 coding sequence is TGTGCCAGCAGCCCGCGCGCTAGCGGGGGAACGAATGAGCAGTTCTTC. Encoded protein: CASSPRASGGTNEQFF. The chain is built from TRBV4-2 and TRBJ2-1; 10 positions agree with TRBD2. The length of the CDR3 is 16 residues. The V and J ends lost 4 bases and 7 bases, in that order; junction bases with no gene match: 10. Germline CDR1 LGHNA, CDR2 YNFKEQ.